A single TCR beta chain is shown here with its context. Its antigen remains unidentified. CDR1 and CDR2 from the germline V gene are MNHEY and SMNVEV (reference sequence). CDR3 size: 14 residues. The sample comes from a study of CXCR3-negative and CXCR3-positive naive CD8 T cells. The study, taken as a whole, reports: Much lower diversity was found in memory CD8+ cells, while both naive subsets had comparably high diversity. Similar TRBV-TRBJ gene usage was seen in naive CXCR3-negative and CXCR3-positive cells, but not in memory cells. Surface CD5 was comparable between naive subsets; TCR strength was inferred from TRB CDR3 properties. The TRB CDR3s that CXCR3-positive naive cells carried were more hydrophobic than those of CXCR3-negative naive cells.

In preparing the TRB cDNA libraries, 5' RACE with UMI labels was used. TCRdb re-called the 5' RACE reads and shows each CDR3 protein once, DNA omitted. The sample table includes roughly 120,000 distinct CDR3 sequences. The sequencing sample was made of naive CXCR3+ CD8+ T cells from blood. Subset of the sample: CD45RO-CCR7+CD27+CD95- naive CD8+ T cells expressing CXCR3 (TNR3+). V and J are TRBV27 and TRBJ1-1; absent DNA, TCRdb's TRBD1 call cannot be checked. The clonotype originates from a human donor in good health. Some clones in this sample may be carry-over from other donors' samples. CDR3: CASSLRGGNTEAFF.